The 20 T cell receptor beta chains presented below share a single source sample, sequenced in a study of T cells in Graves' hyperthyroidism and ophthalmopathy. Amplification of TCR beta CDR3 regions used RNA as the template. The study used the HTBI primer set for a first-round RT-PCR of the TCR CDR3. One entry per CDR3 protein results from TCRdb running MiXCR on the multiplex PCR reads. The sample lists 300,000 to 400,000 distinct CDR3 sequences, over 10% occurring once. Sequenced input: blood. These receptors were obtained from a woman aged 18-29 years with Graves' hyperthyroidism.

Ten or more counts support this clonotype. The chain is built from TRBV3-1 and TRBJ1-1; D remains unclear. Trimming removed 1 base at V and 4 bases at J, with 13 bases between. CDR1 and CDR2 (germline): LGHDT, YNNKEL (reference sequence). The CDR3 has 15 residues. CDR3 DNA: TGTGCCAGCAGCCAAGGGGGTAGTCGGAGCACTGAAGCTTTCTTT. Protein: CASSQGGSRSTEAFF.

This sequence joins TRBV20-1 and TRBJ1-1; D unclear. Germline CDR1 and CDR2: DFQATT and SNEGSKA (reference sequence). The V end was cut by 7 bases, the J end by 0 bases, with 9 bases between. The CDR3 contains 12 residues. The CDR3 protein is CSVSLLNTEAFF. The CDR3 bases are TGCAGTGTATCCCTTTTGAACACTGAAGCTTTCTTT.

The sample holds a few counts of this clonotype. The chain has TRBV2 and TRBJ2-1; no firm D call. CDR1 is SNHLY and CDR2 is FYNNEI in the germline V gene. This CDR3 comprises 15 residues. V lost 4 bases to trimming and J lost 6 bases, with 16 bases between them. This chain's CDR3 is CASSGVVTPANEQFF. The CDR3 nucleotides read TGTGCCAGCAGTGGGGTTGTGACCCCCGCCAATGAGCAGTTCTTC.

With regard to this clonotype: This CDR3 is missing its conserved last phenylalanine or tryptophan, likely due to a read error. The chain employs TRBV9 and TRBJ2-1, with D hard to call. The germline V gene has CDR1 SGDLS and CDR2 YYNGEE. Trimming took 2 bases from V and 5 from J, leaving 11 bases between them. The CDR3 is 14 residues long. CDR3 bases: TGTGCCAGCAGCGTCTCACGCGACCACAATGAGCAGTTCTCC. Protein product: CASSVSRDHNEQFS.

This clonotype showed up just a few times. This chain connects TRBV30 to TRBJ2-5; 8 bases are shared with TRBD2. This CDR3 is built from 14 residues. The trim removed 0 bases at V and 13 bases at J, leaving 13 bases unmatched. Germline CDR1 reads GTSNPN; CDR2 reads SVGIG (reference sequence). The DNA of the CDR3 is TGTGCCTGGAGTGTAGGCGGTTCAGGACTAGCTGCGTACTTC. Amino acid sequence: CAWSVGGSGLAAYF. The full variable domain, with the rest looked up from reference TRBV30 and TRBJ2-5, is SQTIHQWPATLVQPVGSPLSLECTVEGTSNPNLYWYRQAAGRGLQLLFYSVGIGQISSEVPQNLSASRPQDRQFILSSKKLLLSDSGFYLCAWSVGGSGLAAYFGPGTRLLVL.

This clonotype was seen a few times. The chain carries TRBV5-8 and TRBJ2-5; D may be TRBD1 or TRBD2 (5 bases each). Germline V gives CDR1 SGHTS, CDR2 YDEGEE. There are 17 residues in the CDR3. Trimming removed 4 bases from V and 1 base from J, with 20 bases in between. In DNA form, the CDR3 reads TGTGCCAGCAGCCAAGGGGCACTTGCCGGGACCCAAGAGACCCAGTACTTC. This sequence encodes CASSQGALAGTQETQYF.

This clonotype has a count of ten or more. The chain joins TRBV7-2 to TRBJ1-5, with a possible D match to TRBD1 (6 bases). CDR3 length: 15 residues. Germline V gene data show CDR1 as SGHTA and CDR2 as FQGNSA. V was shortened by 0 bases and J by 3 bases, with 9 bases between the two germline ends. The CDR3 reads CASSLAGAINQPQHF. CDR3 DNA: TGTGCCAGCAGCTTAGCGGGGGCGATCAATCAGCCCCAGCATTTT.

This clonotype was counted at least ten times. The chain uses TRBV30 and TRBJ2-7; 8 bases match TRBD2. This CDR3 has 19 residues. V trimming: 1 base; J trimming: 2 bases; junction bases outside the gene matches: 19. Germline lookup yields CDR1 GTSNPN and CDR2 SVGIG (reference sequence). DNA of the CDR3: TGTGCCTGGAGTGGCGAACAGGGAACGGGCGGGAGGTCCGCCTACGAGCAGTACTTC. Its protein is CAWSGEQGTGGRSAYEQYF.

The table lists this clonotype with many counts. This rearrangement joins TRBV18 to TRBJ2-1; 15 positions agree with TRBD2. CDR1 KGHSH and CDR2 LQKENI come from the germline V gene. The CDR3 contains 18 residues. Losses at the gene ends were 3 bases for V and 4 bases for J; bases not matched to a gene: 7. CDR3 DNA sequence: TGTGCCAGCTCACCTCCGGGACTAGCGGGAGGCGCGTACAATGAGCAGTTCTTC. Translated: CASSPPGLAGGAYNEQFF.

This clonotype was recorded at least ten times. The chain has TRBV28 and TRBJ2-7; tentative D call: TRBD2 (6 bases). CDR1 and CDR2 (germline): MDHEN, SYDVKM. The CDR3 contains 12 residues. The V end was cut by 2 bases, the J end by 4 bases, with 6 bases between. Here the CDR3 reads CASSLAGYEQYF. As DNA, the CDR3 is TGTGCCAGCAGTTTAGCGGGATACGAGCAGTACTTC.

This clonotype was detected ten times or more. This sequence joins TRBV6-1 and TRBJ2-1; D is perhaps TRBD2 (5 bases). The V gene's germline CDR1 is MNHNS and CDR2 SASEGT. CDR3 size: 16 residues. V was pared by 2 bases and J by 8 bases, with 19 bases between. This CDR3 is CASSETRVRVGDEQFF. DNA of the CDR3: TGTGCCAGCAGTGAAACGAGGGTACGAGTTGGGGATGAGCAGTTCTTC.

This clonotype was recorded at least ten times. The V gene is TRBV5-1, the J gene TRBJ2-3, with unresolved D. The ends were cut back, 1 base at V and 2 bases at J, with 8 bases in the middle. CDR3 size: 14 residues. Germline assignment: CDR1 SGHRS and CDR2 YFSETQ. CDR3 region: CASSLNRLTDTQYF. The CDR3 DNA is TGCGCCAGCAGCTTGAACAGACTCACAGATACGCAGTATTTT.

This clonotype has a handful of counts. The V and J genes are TRBV6-1 and TRBJ2-3; D possibly corresponds to TRBD1 (5 bases). The V gene lost 10 bases and the J gene lost 2 bases, with 19 bases spanning the gap. From germline, CDR1 is MNHNS and CDR2 SASEGT. The CDR3 is made up of 15 amino acids. The CDR3 DNA reads as TGTGCCAACAGGAAAGACCCACCATACACAGATACGCAGTATTTT. As protein: CANRKDPPYTDTQYF.

In this sample, this clonotype turned up many times. The CDR3 is CSATGTGGLNEQFF. The DNA of the CDR3 is TGCAGTGCTACCGGGACAGGGGGCCTCAATGAGCAGTTCTTC. The chain carries TRBV20-1 and TRBJ2-1; TRBD1 matches at 12 bases. With V trimmed by 4 bases and J by 6 bases, 4 bases remained unmatched. The CDR3 spans 14 residues. Germline V gives CDR1 DFQATT, CDR2 SNEGSKA (reference sequence).

This clonotype was counted a few times. This sequence joins TRBV9 and TRBJ1-2; D ambiguous. Germline V gene sequence: CDR1 SGDLS, CDR2 YYNGEE. V gave up 1 base and J gave up 5 bases, with 12 bases separating them. This CDR3 has 14 amino acids. As DNA, the CDR3 is TGTGCCAGCAGCGTATCTACGGTGGATTATGGCTACACCTTC. Residues: CASSVSTVDYGYTF.

This clonotype was recorded many times. The V gene is TRBV20-1, the J gene TRBJ2-5; 10 bases fit TRBD1. The CDR3 spans 13 residues. V lost 6 bases, J lost 7 bases, and 8 bases stayed unmatched. Per germline, CDR1 DFQATT and CDR2 SNEGSKA (reference sequence). The CDR3 DNA reads TGCAGTGCAGAGGGCGGACAGGGGGGGACCCAGTACTTC. As protein: CSAEGGQGGTQYF.

The chain couples TRBV6-1 to TRBJ1-6; 10 positions agree with TRBD1. The germline V gene encodes CDR1 MNHNS and CDR2 SASEGT. CDR3 length: 15 amino acids. J gave up 7 bases and V 6 bases, and 6 bases lay outside the gene matches. CDR3 bases: TGTGCCAGCAGCCGGACAGGGGGTAGCAATTCACCCCTCCACTTT. Amino acids: CASSRTGGSNSPLHF.

This clonotype was detected many times. The J gene is TRBJ2-5, the V gene TRBV29-1, with 7 bases that match TRBD1. The CDR3 sequence is 12 residues long. The V gene end was trimmed by 5 bases and the J gene end by 3 bases; junction bases not matched to a gene: 3. Per germline, CDR1 SQVTM and CDR2 ANQGSEA. The chain's CDR3 is CSVSGTEETQYF. The CDR3 region has the DNA TGCAGCGTTTCCGGGACAGAAGAGACCCAGTACTTC.

The table lists this clonotype with many counts. The chain links TRBV10-2 to TRBJ2-7; D may be TRBD2 (6 bases). CDR3 length: 15 amino acids. Germline V gene data show CDR1 as WSHSY and CDR2 as SAAADI. V was trimmed by 0 bases and J by 7 bases, leaving 16 bases between them. The DNA of the CDR3 is TGCGCCAGCAGTGAGTCGGGGGGTTGGGTCCGGGAGCAGTACTTC. Residues: CASSESGGWVREQYF.

This clonotype came up many times. The DNA for the CDR3 is TGTGCCAGCAGTACGACAGTCCAAGAGACCCAGTACTTC. Residues: CASSTTVQETQYF. J is TRBJ2-5 and V is TRBV7-2; D is possibly TRBD1 (5 bases). CDR3 length: 13 amino acids. The germline V gene has CDR1 SGHTA and CDR2 FQGNSA. V was clipped by 6 bases and J by 1 base, with 9 bases between them.